This T cell receptor (beta chain) originates from a study of Ad26.COV2.S vaccination and SARS-CoV-2 variants. For the study at large: Ad26.COV2.S, an intramuscular injection, was given once or twice 56 days apart.

CDR3 size: 14 residues. Germline V lookup: CDR1 MDHEN, CDR2 SYDVKM. Between the trimmed V and J ends, which lost 4 bases and 0 bases, there was a span of 9 bases. The protocol was immunoSEQ multiplex PCR, while the TCRdb copy is restricted to in-frame clones and leaves out a portion. The sample holds about 400,000 clones, roughly 90% seen once. General study points: The study found higher spike-specific TCR breadth in vaccine than placebo recipients. Once vaccination had occurred, spike-specific CD8+ and CD4+ T cell responses reportedly showed substantial breadth.

This clone was seen once. The antigen is not known. As for treatment: roughly 20 received Ad26.COV2.S at low or high dose, single or two shots; several received placebo; per-sample allocation not given. It was on day 63 after the first vaccine or placebo injection that samples were taken. This vaccine is an Ad26 vector that expresses the Wuhan-strain SARS-CoV-2 spike. The J gene is TRBJ2-5, the V gene TRBV28; D is possibly TRBD1 (5 bases). The clonotype was recovered from a person between 18 and 60 years old who received the Ad26.COV2.S COVID-19 vaccine or a placebo. The specimen comprised peripheral blood, sampled in a trial of Ad26.COV2.S vaccine versus placebo. In DNA, the CDR3 is TGTGCCAGCAGTTACAGACAGAACCAAGAGACCCAGTACTTC. Translation: CASSYRQNQETQYF.